The text below deals with one T cell receptor (beta chain). Its antigen remains unidentified. The CDR3 length is 15 residues. The V end lost 0 bases, the J end lost 7 bases, and 13 bases lay between the germline ends. Germline assignment: CDR1 KGHSH and CDR2 LQKENI. This sample was included in a study of vaccination and CD4 T cells after COVID-19. Broader study findings: A comparatively limited set of convalescent patients was examined, with no early post-infection timepoints. Nearly all convalescent vaccine-specific clones, 304 of 307, recognized only SARS-CoV-2 spike. Clonotypes reactive to SARS-CoV-2 had a median that went up from roughly 19 to 38, but not significantly.

Each CDR3 protein gets one entry after TCRdb re-called the PCR reads with MiXCR. The sample yields about 15,000 distinct CDR3 sequences, 66% seen once. Positive PCR tests were logged from March through December 2020, ahead of US Alpha, Beta and Delta variants. J is TRBJ1-5 and V is TRBV18, with unresolved D. The starting material was CD4+ T cells from blood, obtained after SARS-CoV-2 vaccination. This TCR came from a human donor who had recovered from COVID-19. CDR3 sequence reads: CASSPPIALGQPQHF. CDR3 in DNA: TGTGCCAGCTCACCACCGATCGCCTTGGGCCAGCCCCAGCATTTT.